This passage covers 15 T cell receptor beta chains from one sample sequenced in a study of post-analysis software for immune sequencing data. Unique-molecular-identifier-tagged TCR beta cDNA libraries were used. One entry per CDR3 protein, called by TCRdb with MiXCR from the PCR reads. The sample yields about 460,000 distinct CDR3 sequences, roughly 45% seen once. Which antigens these TCRs recognize remains unknown. Study-level findings and limits: There were a few TRBV segments more frequent in patients than controls, and TRBV5-6, TRBV5-1 and TRBV20-1 were among them.

The sample comprised blood. The origin of the receptors is a girl under 18 with multiple sclerosis.

The chain has TRBV29-1 and TRBJ2-5; 10 bases fit TRBD1. Matching the DNA end better, TRBJ2-7 makes the J call doubtful. This CDR3 contains 17 residues. The germline V gene has CDR1 SQVTM and CDR2 ANQGSEA. In DNA, the CDR3 is TGCAGCGTTGGCGGGGCCAAGACCGGGACAGGGGTCGACGAGCAGTACTTC. Protein sequence: CSVGGAKTGTGVDEQYF.

This clonotype turned up a few times. The CDR3 region is CAGQTGGANYGYTF. The CDR3 nucleotides are TGTGCCGGACAGACAGGGGGCGCGAACTATGGCTACACCTTC. This chain joins TRBV28 and TRBJ1-2, with 10 nucleotides matching TRBD1. Germline loops: CDR1 MDHEN, CDR2 SYDVKM. The V gene end was trimmed by 11 bases and the J gene end by 2 bases; junction bases not matched to a gene: 8. CDR3 length: 14 amino acids.

The sample holds a few counts of this clonotype. The V gene is TRBV6-5, the J gene TRBJ1-2; D gene uncertain. The germline CDR1 and CDR2 sequences are MNHEY and SVGAGI. The CDR3 contains 13 residues. Trimming cost V 10 bases and J 2 bases, with 14 bases left between them. CDR3 sequence (DNA): TGTGCCACCAGGTCGGAGGACAACTATGGCTACACCTTC. Amino acid sequence: CATRSEDNYGYTF.

A few counts support this clonotype. The rearrangement joins TRBV6-1 to TRBJ2-5, with D possibly matching TRBD1 (5 bases). This CDR3 spans 11 amino acids. V was cut by 7 bases and J by 11 bases, with 14 bases left in between. Looked up from germline, CDR1 is MNHNS and CDR2 is SASEGT. The CDR3 sequence is CASKGASEQYF. The CDR3 bases are TGTGCCAGCAAAGGGGCGAGTGAGCAGTACTTC.

This clonotype was recorded a few times. V is TRBV12-3 or TRBV12-4 and J is TRBJ1-1; TRBD1 agrees at 7 bases. Trimming at V came to 2 bases and at J to 1 base, leaving 4 bases not matched to a gene. CDR3 length: 15 residues. This CDR3 reads CASSLLGTENTEAFF. CDR3 in DNA: TGTGCCAGCAGTTTACTCGGGACAGAGAACACTGAAGCTTTCTTT.

This clonotype was picked up a small number of times. This chain uses TRBV5-6 with TRBJ1-3; 8 nucleotides line up with TRBD1. V lost 5 bases and J lost 7; bases outside the gene matches: 2. The germline CDR1 and CDR2 sequences are SGHDT and YYEEEE. The CDR3 sequence is 12 residues long. Here the CDR3 DNA reads TGTGCCAGCAGACGACAGGGGAACACCATATATTTT. It specifies CASRRQGNTIYF.

This clonotype was seen only a few times. The chain uses TRBV28 and TRBJ2-4, with D possibly TRBD2 on 5 matching bases. TRBJ2-5 matches the DNA end more closely, so the J call is doubtful. The CDR3 length is 15 residues. Per germline, CDR1 MDHEN and CDR2 SYDVKM. The CDR3 sequence is CASSFPQKRQETQYF. The CDR3, as DNA: TGTGCCAGCAGTTTCCCGCAGAAGCGGCAGGAGACCCAGTACTTC.

The chain is built from TRBV6-2 or TRBV6-3 and TRBJ2-5, with 9 bases matching TRBD2. Germline CDR1 MNHEY, CDR2 SVGEGT. V was pared by 8 bases and J by 11 bases, with 12 bases of the junction left unmatched. This CDR3 contains 13 residues. The CDR3: CASDPSGNNEQYF. The DNA for the CDR3 is TGTGCCAGCGACCCTAGCGGGAACAATGAGCAGTACTTC.

For this clonotype: Its ends do not fully match the called genes, so a read error is possible. The V and J genes are TRBV5-1 and TRBJ1-1; TRBD1 is a possible D gene (5 bases). The CDR3 loop spans 14 amino acids. CDR1 and CDR2 from the germline V gene are SGHRS and YFSETQ. The CDR3 loop reads CASRSEGLDTEAFF. In DNA, the CDR3 is TGCGCCAGCAGGTCTGAGGGACTTGACACTGAGGCTTTCTTT. The variable domain in full, completed from reference TRBV5-1 and TRBJ1-1, reads KAGVTQTPRYLIKTRGQQVTLSCSPISGHRSVSWYQQTPGQGLQFLFEYFSETQRNKGNFPGRFSGRQFSNSRSEMNVSTLELGDSALYLCASRSEGLDTEAFFGQGTRLTVV.

The sample holds many counts of this clonotype. DNA of the CDR3: TGTGCCAGCAGCTTAGGCGGGGCCAATGACGATGAGCAGTTCTTC. Protein product: CASSLGGANDDEQFF. The rearrangement joins TRBV7-9 to TRBJ2-1, with a tentative D call TRBD2 (6 bases). This CDR3 is 15 amino acids long. V lost 1 base to trimming and J lost 8 bases, with 15 bases between them. Germline CDR1 and CDR2: SEHNR and FQNEAQ (reference sequence).

In nucleotides, the CDR3 is TGTGCCATCGGATTGCTCGGACAGGGATCCTACGAGCAGTACTTC. Translation: CAIGLLGQGSYEQYF. The chain combines TRBV10-3 with TRBJ2-7, with 8 bases identical to TRBD1. V trimming: 8 bases; J trimming: 1 base; junction bases outside the gene matches: 10. The CDR3 consists of 15 residues. Germline values: CDR1 ENHRY, CDR2 SYGVKD.

This clonotype appeared a few times. V and J are TRBV20-1 and TRBJ2-5; 9 bases fit TRBD2. The CDR3 runs 18 residues. V shed 0 bases and J 5 bases; nucleotides not matched to a gene: 16. Germline CDR1 DFQATT, CDR2 SNEGSKA (reference sequence). DNA for the CDR3: TGCAGTGCTAGAGATGGCAACCCTGGGACTAGCTTATTGGAGACCCAGTACTTC. Residues: CSARDGNPGTSLLETQYF.

The rearrangement links TRBV15 to TRBJ2-3; TRBD2 agrees at 7 bases. In germline, CDR1 is LNHNV, CDR2 YYDKDF (reference sequence). The junction had 7 bases not matched to a gene; V was cut back by 0 bases and J by 4 bases. The CDR3 spans 16 residues. The DNA of the CDR3 is TGTGCCACCAGCAGAGATACCGGGAGGTGGTCAGATACGCAGTATTTT. Amino acid sequence: CATSRDTGRWSDTQYF.

This chain uses TRBV3-1 with TRBJ2-7, with 7 bases matching TRBD2. The CDR3 sequence is 15 residues long. The V and J ends lost 0 bases and 4 bases, in that order; junction bases with no gene match: 6. From germline, CDR1 is LGHDT and CDR2 YNNKEL (reference sequence). The CDR3 region is CASSQEGGERYEQYF. CDR3 coding DNA: TGTGCCAGCAGCCAAGAGGGGGGGGAGCGATACGAGCAGTACTTC.

This chain's CDR3 is CSALQTSSPLLAYNEQFF. For the CDR3, the DNA is TGCAGTGCCCTCCAGACTAGTAGCCCCCTTCTTGCGTATAATGAGCAGTTCTTC. This chain connects TRBV20-1 to TRBJ2-1; the D gene is possibly TRBD2 (6 bases). The CDR3 length is 18 residues. Germline V gene sequence: CDR1 DFQATT, CDR2 SNEGSKA (reference sequence). Trimming pared 6 bases from V and 7 bases from J, leaving 31 bases between.